The clone carrying this TCR beta chain is large. The antigen remains undetermined. Four subsets defined by PD-1 and/or TIGIT were sorted from live CD3+CD8+TCRalphabeta+ cells. TCR libraries were prepared from roughly 14 ng of total RNA with the QIAseq Immune Repertoire TCR panel. TCRdb independently ran MiXCR on the reads; one entry per CDR3 protein. This table holds some 320 distinct CDR3 sequences, about 4.7% found once. Between the trimmed V and J ends, which lost 4 bases and 0 bases, there was a span of 25 bases. The V gene's germline CDR1 is LGHNA and CDR2 YNFKEQ. The CDR3 is made up of 19 amino acids. The data derive from a study of circulating CD8 cells and anti-PD-1 response in melanoma. Study as a whole: Of roughly 13 patients, seven got anti-PD-1 first and six had prior therapy. General observations from the study: PD-1 and DPOS subsets showed similar, higher clonality than DNEG. Published repertoire comparisons used only baseline and M1 samples.

The sequence derives from a human donor with melanoma. J is TRBJ2-7 and V is TRBV4-2; D not certain. This specimen consisted of CD8+ T cells from PBMCs, obtained at baseline or after one month of anti-PD-1 therapy (not recorded which). The CDR3 nucleotides read TGTGCCAGCAGCCCCCAAGCCAATTCGGAGACCCCGAGCTCCTACGAGCAGTACTTC. It translates to CASSPQANSETPSSYEQYF.